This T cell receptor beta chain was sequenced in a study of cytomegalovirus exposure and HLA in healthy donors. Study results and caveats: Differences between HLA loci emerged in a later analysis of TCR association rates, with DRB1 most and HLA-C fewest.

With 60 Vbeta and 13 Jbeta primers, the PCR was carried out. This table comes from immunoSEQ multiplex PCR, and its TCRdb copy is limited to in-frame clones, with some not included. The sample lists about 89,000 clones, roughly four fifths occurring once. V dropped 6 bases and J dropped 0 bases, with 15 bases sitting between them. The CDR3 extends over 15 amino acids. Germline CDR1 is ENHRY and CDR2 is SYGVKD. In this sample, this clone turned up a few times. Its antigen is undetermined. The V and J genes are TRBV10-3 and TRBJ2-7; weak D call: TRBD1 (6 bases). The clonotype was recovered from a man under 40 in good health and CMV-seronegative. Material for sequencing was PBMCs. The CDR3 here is CAIRGTGPRSYEQYF. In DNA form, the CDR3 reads TGTGCCATCAGGGGCACAGGGCCCCGCTCCTACGAGCAGTACTTC.